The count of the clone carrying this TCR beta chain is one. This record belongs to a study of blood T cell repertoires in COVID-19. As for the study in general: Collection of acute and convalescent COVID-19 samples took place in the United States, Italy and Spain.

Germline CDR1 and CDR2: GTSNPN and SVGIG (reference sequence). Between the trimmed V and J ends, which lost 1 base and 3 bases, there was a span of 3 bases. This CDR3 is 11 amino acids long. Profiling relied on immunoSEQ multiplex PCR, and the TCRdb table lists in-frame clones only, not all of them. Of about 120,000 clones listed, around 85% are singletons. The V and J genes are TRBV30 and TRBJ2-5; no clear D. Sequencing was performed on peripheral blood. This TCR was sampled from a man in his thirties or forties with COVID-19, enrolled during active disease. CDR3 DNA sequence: TGTGCCTGGAGTGGAGAAGAGACCCAGTACTTC. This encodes CAWSGEETQYF. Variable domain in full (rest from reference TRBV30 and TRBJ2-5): SQTIHQWPATLVQPVGSPLSLECTVEGTSNPNLYWYRQAAGRGLQLLFYSVGIGQISSEVPQNLSASRPQDRQFILSSKKLLLSDSGFYLCAWSGEETQYFGPGTRLLVL.